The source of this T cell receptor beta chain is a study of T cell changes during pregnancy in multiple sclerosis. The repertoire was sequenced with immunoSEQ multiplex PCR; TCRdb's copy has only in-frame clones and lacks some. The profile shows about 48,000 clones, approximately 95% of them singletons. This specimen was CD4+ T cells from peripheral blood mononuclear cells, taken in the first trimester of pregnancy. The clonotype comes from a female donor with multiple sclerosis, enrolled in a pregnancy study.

The CDR3, as DNA: TGTGCCAGCTCACCCGGGACAGGGTCTTGGACTGAAGCTTTCTTT. Amino acids: CASSPGTGSWTEAFF. This chain connects TRBV18 to TRBJ1-1; 9 bases match TRBD1. Germline V lookup: CDR1 KGHSH, CDR2 LQKENI. The CDR3 runs to 15 residues. The V segment lost 3 bases and the J segment 5 bases; nucleotides outside the gene matches: 7.